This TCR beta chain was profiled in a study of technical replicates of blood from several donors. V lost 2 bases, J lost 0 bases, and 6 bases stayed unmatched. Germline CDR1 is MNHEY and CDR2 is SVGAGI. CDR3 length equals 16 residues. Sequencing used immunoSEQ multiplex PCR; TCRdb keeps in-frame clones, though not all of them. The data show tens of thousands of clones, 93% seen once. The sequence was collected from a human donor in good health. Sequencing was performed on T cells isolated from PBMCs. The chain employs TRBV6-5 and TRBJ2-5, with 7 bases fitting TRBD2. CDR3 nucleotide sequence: TGTGCCAGCAGTTACGGACTAGAGGCTTACCAAGAGACCCAGTACTTC. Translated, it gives CASSYGLEAYQETQYF.